The clone carrying this TCR beta chain was counted ten times or more. This sample stems from a study of regulatory T cells in long-lasting Graves disease. The TCR beta library used iRepertoire HTBI primers with Arm-PCR amplification of CDR3. MiXCR, run by TCRdb on the multiplex PCR reads, gives a single entry per CDR3 protein. Of 580,000 or so distinct CDR3 sequences in the sample, roughly 16% were seen once. Time point meaning: newly diagnosed GD, antithyroid drugs for less than 3 months. Researchers made the TCR library from RNA that was extracted from PBMCs. The CDR3 has 16 residues. Trimming removed 4 bases at V and 4 bases at J, with 16 bases between. These data were also filed under a second study, of T cells in Graves' hyperthyroidism and ophthalmopathy.

The chain uses TRBV12-3 or TRBV12-4 and TRBJ2-2; D remains unclear. The sample in question was peripheral blood mononuclear cells (PBMCs), obtained at new diagnosis, from a patient treated with antithyroid drugs. The TCR sequence derives from a man aged 18 to 29 with Graves disease. The CDR3 bases are TGTGCCAGCAGTTCTCGTCGCGTTGTGGTCACCGGGGAGCTGTTTTTT. As protein: CASSSRRVVVTGELFF.